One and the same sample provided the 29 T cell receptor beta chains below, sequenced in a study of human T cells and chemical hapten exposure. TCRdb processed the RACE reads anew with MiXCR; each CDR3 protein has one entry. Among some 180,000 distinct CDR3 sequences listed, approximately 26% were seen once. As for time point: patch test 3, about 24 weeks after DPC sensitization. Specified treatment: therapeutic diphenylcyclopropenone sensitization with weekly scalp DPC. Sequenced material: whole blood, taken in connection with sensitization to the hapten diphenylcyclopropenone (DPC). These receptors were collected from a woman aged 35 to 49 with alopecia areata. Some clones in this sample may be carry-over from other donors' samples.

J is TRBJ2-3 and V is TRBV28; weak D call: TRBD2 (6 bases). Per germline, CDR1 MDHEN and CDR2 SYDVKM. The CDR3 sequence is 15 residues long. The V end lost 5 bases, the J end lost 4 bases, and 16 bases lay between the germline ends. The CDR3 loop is CASSPPTGAPDTQYF. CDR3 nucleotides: TGTGCCAGCAGTCCCCCCACGGGAGCCCCAGATACGCAGTATTTT.

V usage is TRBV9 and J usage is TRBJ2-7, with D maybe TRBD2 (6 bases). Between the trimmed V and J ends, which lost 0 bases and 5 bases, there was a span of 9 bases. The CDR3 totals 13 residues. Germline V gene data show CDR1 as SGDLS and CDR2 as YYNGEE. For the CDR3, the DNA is TGTGCCAGCAGCGTAGGGACTACCCACGAGCAGTACTTC. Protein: CASSVGTTHEQYF.

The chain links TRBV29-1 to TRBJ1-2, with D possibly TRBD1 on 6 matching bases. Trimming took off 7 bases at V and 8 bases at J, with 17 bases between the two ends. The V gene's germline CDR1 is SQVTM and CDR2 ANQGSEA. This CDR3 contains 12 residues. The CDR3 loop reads CSAAGQGNGYTF. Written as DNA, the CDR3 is TGCAGCGCTGCCGGTCAGGGGAACGGCTACACCTTC. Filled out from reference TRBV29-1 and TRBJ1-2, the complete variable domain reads SAVISQKPSRDICQRGTSLTIQCQVDSQVTMMFWYRQQPGQSLTLIATANQGSEATYESGFVIDKFPISRPNLTFSTLTVSNMSPEDSSIYLCSAAGQGNGYTFGSGTRLTVV.

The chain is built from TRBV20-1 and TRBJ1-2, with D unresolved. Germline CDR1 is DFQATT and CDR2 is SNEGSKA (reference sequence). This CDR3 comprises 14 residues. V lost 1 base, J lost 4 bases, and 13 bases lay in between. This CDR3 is CSARVVSASYGYTF. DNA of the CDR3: TGCAGTGCTAGAGTCGTATCGGCCAGCTATGGCTACACCTTC.

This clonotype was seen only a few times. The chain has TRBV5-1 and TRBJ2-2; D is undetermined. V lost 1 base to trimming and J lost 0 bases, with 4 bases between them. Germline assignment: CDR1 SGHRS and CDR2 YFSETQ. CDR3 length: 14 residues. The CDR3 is CASSLFANTGELFF. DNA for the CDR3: TGCGCCAGCAGCTTGTTCGCGAACACCGGGGAGCTGTTTTTT.

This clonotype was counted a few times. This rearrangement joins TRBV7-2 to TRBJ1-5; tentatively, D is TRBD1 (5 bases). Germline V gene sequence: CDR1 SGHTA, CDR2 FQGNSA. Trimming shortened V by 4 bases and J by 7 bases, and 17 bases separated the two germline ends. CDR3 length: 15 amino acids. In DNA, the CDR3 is TGTGCCAGCAGCTCAGACCGGGGCGGGAAACAGCCCCAGCATTTT. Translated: CASSSDRGGKQPQHF.

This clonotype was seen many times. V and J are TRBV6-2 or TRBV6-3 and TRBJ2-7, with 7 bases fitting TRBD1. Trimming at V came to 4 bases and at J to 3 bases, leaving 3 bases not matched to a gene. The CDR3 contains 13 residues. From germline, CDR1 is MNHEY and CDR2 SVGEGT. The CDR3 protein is CASSLGTVYEQYF. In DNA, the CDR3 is TGTGCCAGCAGTTTGGGGACAGTCTACGAGCAGTACTTC.

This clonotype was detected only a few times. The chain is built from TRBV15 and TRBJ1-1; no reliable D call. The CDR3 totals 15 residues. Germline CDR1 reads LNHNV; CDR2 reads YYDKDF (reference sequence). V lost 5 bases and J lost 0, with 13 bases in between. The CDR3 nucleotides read TGTGCCACCAGCTCACAGTCACTTCTGAACACTGAAGCTTTCTTT. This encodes CATSSQSLLNTEAFF.

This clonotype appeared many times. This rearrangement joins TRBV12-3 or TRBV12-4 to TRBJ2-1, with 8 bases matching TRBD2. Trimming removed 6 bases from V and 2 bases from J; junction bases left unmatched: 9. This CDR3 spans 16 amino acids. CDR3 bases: TGTGCCAGCAGCCCCGCCCTAGCGGGTCCCTACAATGAGCAGTTCTTC. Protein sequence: CASSPALAGPYNEQFF.

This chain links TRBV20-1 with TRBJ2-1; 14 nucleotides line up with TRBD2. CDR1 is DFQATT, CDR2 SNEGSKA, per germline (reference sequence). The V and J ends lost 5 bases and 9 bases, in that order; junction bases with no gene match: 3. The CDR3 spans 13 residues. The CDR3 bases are TGCAGTGCTCGGGGACTAGCGGGAGTTGAGCAGTTCTTC. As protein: CSARGLAGVEQFF.

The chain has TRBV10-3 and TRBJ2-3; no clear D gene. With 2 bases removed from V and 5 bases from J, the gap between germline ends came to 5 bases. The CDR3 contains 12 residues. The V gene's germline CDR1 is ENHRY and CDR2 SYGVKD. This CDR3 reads CAISEMEDTQYF. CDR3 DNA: TGTGCCATCAGTGAGATGGAAGATACGCAGTATTTT.

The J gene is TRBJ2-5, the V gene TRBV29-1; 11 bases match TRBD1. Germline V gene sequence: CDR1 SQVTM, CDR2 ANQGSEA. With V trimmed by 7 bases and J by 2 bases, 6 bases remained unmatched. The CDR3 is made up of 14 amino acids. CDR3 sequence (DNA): TGCAGCGCCAGGACAGGGGGCGGTCAAGAGACCCAGTACTTC. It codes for CSARTGGGQETQYF.

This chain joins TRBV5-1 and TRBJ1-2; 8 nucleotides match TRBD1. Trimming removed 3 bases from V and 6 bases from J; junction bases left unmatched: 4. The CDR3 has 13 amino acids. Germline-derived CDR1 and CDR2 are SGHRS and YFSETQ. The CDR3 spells CASSWTGKDGYTF. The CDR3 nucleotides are TGCGCCAGCAGCTGGACAGGGAAGGATGGCTACACCTTC.

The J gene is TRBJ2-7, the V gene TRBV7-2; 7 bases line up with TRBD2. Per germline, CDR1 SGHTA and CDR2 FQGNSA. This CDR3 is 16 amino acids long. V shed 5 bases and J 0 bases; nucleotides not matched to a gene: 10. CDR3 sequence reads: CASSPGSGANSYEQYF. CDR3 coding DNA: TGTGCCAGCAGCCCAGGCAGCGGGGCTAACTCCTACGAGCAGTACTTC.

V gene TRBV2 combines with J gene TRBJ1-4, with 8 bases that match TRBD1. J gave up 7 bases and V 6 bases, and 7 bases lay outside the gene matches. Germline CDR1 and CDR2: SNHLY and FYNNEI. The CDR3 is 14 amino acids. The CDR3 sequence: CASRDRAGSEKLFF. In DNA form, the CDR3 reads TGTGCCAGCAGGGACAGGGCGGGAAGTGAAAAACTGTTTTTT.

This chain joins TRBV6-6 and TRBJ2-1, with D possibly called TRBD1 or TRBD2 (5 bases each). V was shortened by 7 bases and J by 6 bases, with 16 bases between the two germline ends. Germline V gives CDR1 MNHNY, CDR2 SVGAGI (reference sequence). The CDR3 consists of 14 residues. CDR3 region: CASTPWGTGNEQFF. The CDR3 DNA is TGTGCCAGCACCCCTTGGGGGACGGGCAATGAGCAGTTCTTC.

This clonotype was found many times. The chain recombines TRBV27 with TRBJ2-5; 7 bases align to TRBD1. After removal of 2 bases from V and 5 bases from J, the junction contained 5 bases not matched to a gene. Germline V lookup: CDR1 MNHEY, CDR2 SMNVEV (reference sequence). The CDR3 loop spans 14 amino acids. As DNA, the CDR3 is TGTGCCAGCAGTTTAAACAGGGGCCGGGAGACCCAGTACTTC. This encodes CASSLNRGRETQYF.

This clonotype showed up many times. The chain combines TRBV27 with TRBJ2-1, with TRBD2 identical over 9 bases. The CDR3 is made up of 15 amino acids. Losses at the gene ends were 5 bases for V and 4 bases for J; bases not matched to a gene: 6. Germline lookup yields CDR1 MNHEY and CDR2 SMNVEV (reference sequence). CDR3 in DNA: TGTGCCAGCAGTCTGACTAGCGGATCATACAATGAGCAGTTCTTC. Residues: CASSLTSGSYNEQFF.

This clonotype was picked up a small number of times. The CDR3 nucleotides read TGCAGCGTTGCCCCGTCGGGGCTCGCCAAAAACATTCAGTACTTC. It yields the protein CSVAPSGLAKNIQYF. This chain links TRBV29-1 with TRBJ2-4; the D call may be TRBD1 or TRBD2 (5 bases each). Germline V lookup: CDR1 SQVTM, CDR2 ANQGSEA. The CDR3 contains 15 residues. The ends were cut back, 4 bases at V and 1 base at J, with 14 bases in the middle.

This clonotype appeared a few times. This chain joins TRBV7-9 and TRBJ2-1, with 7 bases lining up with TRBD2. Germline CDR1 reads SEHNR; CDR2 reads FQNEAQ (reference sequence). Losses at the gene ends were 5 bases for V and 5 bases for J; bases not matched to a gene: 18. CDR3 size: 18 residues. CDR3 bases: TGTGCCAGCAGCCCAGCAGGCTTGTCTAGCGGCGTCAACAATGAGCAGTTCTTC. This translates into CASSPAGLSSGVNNEQFF.

Here the CDR3 DNA reads TGTGCCACCAGTAGCTCCGCCGGGACTAGCGGGAGGTTGTTGAGGGGTGAGCAGTTCTTC. Translating it yields CATSSSAGTSGRLLRGEQFF. The chain links TRBV24-1 to TRBJ2-1; 15 bases align to TRBD2. This CDR3 has 20 amino acids. In germline, CDR1 is KGHDR, CDR2 SFDVKD. The J segment lost 9 bases and the V segment lost 6 bases, leaving 20 bases of the junction unmatched.

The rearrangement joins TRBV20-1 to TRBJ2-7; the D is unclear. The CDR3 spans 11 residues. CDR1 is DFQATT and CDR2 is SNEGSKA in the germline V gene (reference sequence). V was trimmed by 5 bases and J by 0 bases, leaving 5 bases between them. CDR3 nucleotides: TGCAGTGCTCGCGACTCCTACGAGCAGTACTTC. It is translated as CSARDSYEQYF.

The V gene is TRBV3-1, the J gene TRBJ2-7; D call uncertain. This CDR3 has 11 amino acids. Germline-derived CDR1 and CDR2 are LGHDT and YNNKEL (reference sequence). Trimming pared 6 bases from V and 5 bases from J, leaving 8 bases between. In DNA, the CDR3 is TGTGCCAGCAGGAAGGCCCACGAGCAGTACTTC. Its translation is CASRKAHEQYF.

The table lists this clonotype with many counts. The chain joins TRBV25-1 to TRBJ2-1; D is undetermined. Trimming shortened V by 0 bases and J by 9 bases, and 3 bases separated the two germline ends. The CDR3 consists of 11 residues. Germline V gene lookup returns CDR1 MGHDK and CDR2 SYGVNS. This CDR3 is CASSEYGEQFF. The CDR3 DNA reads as TGTGCCAGCAGTGAATATGGTGAGCAGTTCTTC.

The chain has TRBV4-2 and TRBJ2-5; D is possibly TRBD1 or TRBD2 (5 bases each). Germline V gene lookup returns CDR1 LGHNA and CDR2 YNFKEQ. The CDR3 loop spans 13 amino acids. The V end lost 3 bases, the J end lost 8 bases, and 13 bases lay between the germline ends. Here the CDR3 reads CASSQDVGGTQYF. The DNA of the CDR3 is TGTGCCAGCAGCCAGGACGTTGGGGGAACCCAGTACTTC.

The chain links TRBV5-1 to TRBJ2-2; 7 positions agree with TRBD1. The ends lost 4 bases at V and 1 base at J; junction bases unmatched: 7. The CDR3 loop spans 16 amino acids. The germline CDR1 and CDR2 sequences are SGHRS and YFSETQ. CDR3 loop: CASSLEWTGNTGELFF. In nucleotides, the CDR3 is TGCGCCAGCAGCCTAGAGTGGACAGGGAACACCGGGGAGCTGTTTTTT.

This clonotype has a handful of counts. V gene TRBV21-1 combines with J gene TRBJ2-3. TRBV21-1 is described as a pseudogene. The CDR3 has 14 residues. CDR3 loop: CASTRSGEADTQYF. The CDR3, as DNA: TGTGCCAGCACCCGATCCGGTGAAGCAGATACGCAGTATTTT.

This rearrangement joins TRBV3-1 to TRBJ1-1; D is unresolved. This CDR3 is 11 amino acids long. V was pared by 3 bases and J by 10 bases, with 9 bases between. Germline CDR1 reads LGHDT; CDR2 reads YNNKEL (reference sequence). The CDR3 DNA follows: TGTGCCAGCAGCCAGACCGAAAGAGCTTTCTTT. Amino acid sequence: CASSQTERAFF.

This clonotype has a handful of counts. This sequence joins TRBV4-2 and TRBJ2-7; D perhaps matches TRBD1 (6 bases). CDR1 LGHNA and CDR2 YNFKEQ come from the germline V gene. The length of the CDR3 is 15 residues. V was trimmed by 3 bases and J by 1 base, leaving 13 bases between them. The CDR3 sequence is CASSQTGTLSYEQYF. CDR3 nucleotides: TGTGCCAGCAGCCAGACCGGGACACTTTCCTACGAGCAGTACTTC.